This TCR beta chain appears in the sequencing data of a study of blood T cell repertoires in COVID-19. Study summary: Sites across the United States, Italy and Spain contributed samples from acute and convalescent COVID-19. Sources were T cells, B-cell-depleted T cells, or PBMCs; the material itself was cDNA or gDNA.

In the authors' methods: Nucleated cell number was recorded as an estimate derived from reference gene primer amplification. Generated by immunoSEQ multiplex PCR, the TCRdb table keeps only in-frame clones and is missing some. Clone size and the V and J calls come from that table; the DNA yielded D and trimming. The sample lists around 200,000 clones, 70% to 90% occurring once. The source material was peripheral blood. This TCR derives from a woman between 18 and 29 years old who had recovered from COVID-19.

The CDR3 coding sequence is TGTGCCAGCAGTACAGGGCGCAATCAGCCCCAGCATTTT. Translating it yields CASSTGRNQPQHF. This chain joins TRBV6-5 and TRBJ1-5; possible D gene TRBD1, 6 bases. Germline CDR1 reads MNHEY; CDR2 reads SVGAGI. The V end lost 5 bases, the J end lost 2 bases, and 7 bases lay between the germline ends. The CDR3 runs 13 residues.